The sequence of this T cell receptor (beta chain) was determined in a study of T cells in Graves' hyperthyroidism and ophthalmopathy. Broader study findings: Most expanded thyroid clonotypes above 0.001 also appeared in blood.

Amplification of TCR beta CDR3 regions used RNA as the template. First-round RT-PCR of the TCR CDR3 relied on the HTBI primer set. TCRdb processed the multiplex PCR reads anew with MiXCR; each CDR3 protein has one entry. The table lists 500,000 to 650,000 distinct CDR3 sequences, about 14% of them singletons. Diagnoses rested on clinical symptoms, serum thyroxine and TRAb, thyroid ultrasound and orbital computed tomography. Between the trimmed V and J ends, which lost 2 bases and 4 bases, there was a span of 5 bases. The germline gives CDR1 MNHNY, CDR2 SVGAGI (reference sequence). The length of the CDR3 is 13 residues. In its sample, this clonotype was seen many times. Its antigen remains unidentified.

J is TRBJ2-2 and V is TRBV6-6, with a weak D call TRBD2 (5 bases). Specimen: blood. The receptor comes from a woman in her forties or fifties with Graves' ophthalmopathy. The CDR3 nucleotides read TGTGCCAGCAGTTACGGGAGCACCGGGGAGCTGTTTTTT. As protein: CASSYGSTGELFF.